What follows is one T cell receptor (beta chain) and its context. This entry is derived from a study of blood T cell repertoires in COVID-19. At the level of the study: The United States, Italy and Spain were the sources of the acute and convalescent COVID-19 samples. T cells, B-cell-depleted T cells, or PBMCs supplied cDNA or gDNA.

V was clipped by 3 bases and J by 5 bases; unmatched bases: 5. The germline CDR1 and CDR2 sequences are PRHDT and FYEKMQ (reference sequence). The CDR3 is made up of 14 amino acids. Assay used: immunoSEQ multiplex PCR; TCRdb lists only in-frame clones, some missing. This sample has about 15,000 clones, with 85% to 90% found just once. The rearrangement joins TRBV13 to TRBJ1-1; 8 bases match TRBD1. Material for sequencing was peripheral blood. This clonotype was sampled from a human donor in a cohort sampled during active COVID-19. CDR3 region: CASSFLTGATEAFF. The CDR3 DNA follows: TGTGCCAGCAGCTTTTTGACAGGGGCGACTGAAGCTTTCTTT. Drawing the rest from reference TRBV13 and TRBJ1-1, the complete variable domain is AAGVIQSPRHLIKEKRETATLKCYPIPRHDTVYWYQQGPGQDPQFLISFYEKMQSDKGSIPDRFSAQQFSDYHSELNMSSLELGDSALYFCASSFLTGATEAFFGQGTRLTVV.